This TCR beta chain was obtained from a study of blood T cell repertoires in COVID-19. In the study overall: T cells, B-cell-depleted T cells, or PBMCs provided the cDNA or gDNA that served as material.

Under the authors' procedure: Quantification of nucleated cells was approximated via reference gene primer amplification. Profiling relied on immunoSEQ multiplex PCR, and the TCRdb table lists in-frame clones only, not all of them. Clone size and the V and J calls come from that table; the DNA yielded D and trimming. This table has 200,000 to 250,000 clones, approximately 86% appearing once. Seattle enrolled patients during active infection and tracked them longitudinally. CDR1 is LGHNT and CDR2 is FRNRAP in the germline V gene. With V trimmed by 5 bases and J by 3 bases, 18 bases remained unmatched. The CDR3 runs 18 residues.

This chain joins TRBV12-5 and TRBJ1-1; 7 bases are shared with TRBD1. Sequenced input: peripheral blood. This clonotype was sampled from a woman in her 50s with COVID-19, enrolled during active disease. The CDR3 bases are TGTGCTAGTGGTCCCGGACAGGCCGTAACACGGTGGGACACTGAAGCTTTCTTT. Its protein product is CASGPGQAVTRWDTEAFF.